A single sample gave rise to the 30 T cell receptor beta chains below, sequenced in a study of tissue T cells after allogeneic stem cell transplantation. Profiling relied on immunoSEQ multiplex PCR, and the TCRdb table lists in-frame clones only, not all of them. This repertoire shows some 47,000 clones, about 73% found once; its top ten account for approximately 0.55%. Input material: sorted cells pooled from one or two spleens. The receptors stem from a pool of C57BL/6 mice in good health.

Worth noting for this clone: Gene and germline names: mouse. The read ends 1 residue shy of where the CDR3 ends; the end is completed using the germline J gene. The chain is built from TRBV12-2 and TRBJ1-1, with 7 positions matching TRBD1. The junction had 1 base not matched to a gene; V was cut back by 0 bases and J by 1 base. The length of the CDR3 is 14 residues. In germline, CDR1 is SGHLS, CDR2 HYDKME. The chain's CDR3 is CASSLWTGNTEVFF. Partial CDR3 DNA: TGTGCCAGCTCTCTCTGGACAGGGAACACAGAAGTCTTC.

Regarding this clone: The gene names here belong to mouse. Read coverage stops 1 residue before the CDR3 terminus; the germline J gene supplies the remainder. V gene TRBV19 combines with J gene TRBJ2-5; TRBD1 matches 8 bases. The CDR3 loop spans 14 amino acids. CDR1 and CDR2 from the germline V gene are FNHDT and SITEND (reference sequence). Trimming took 4 bases from V and 6 from J; bases not matched to a gene: 7. The CDR3 loop reads CASSSGQGGDTQYF. The CDR3 bases that were read are TGTGCCAGCAGTTCCGGACAGGGCGGGGACACCCAGTAC.

Worth noting for this clone: The germline and genes are mouse ones. The missing CDR3 end, 1 residue past where the read stops, is filled in from the germline J gene. This CDR3 is also generated by other DNA sequences in the sample. The chain employs TRBV13-2 and TRBJ2-4, with D possibly matching TRBD2 (5 bases). Germline V gene data show CDR1 as NNHNN and CDR2 as SYGAGS (reference sequence). Trimming stripped 5 bases from V and 1 base from J, with 8 bases between. This CDR3 has 13 residues. The part of the CDR3 DNA that was read is TGTGCCAGCGGGCCTGGGCGTCAAAACACCTTGTAC. The encoded protein is CASGPGRQNTLY. In full, the CDR3 reads CASGPGRQNTLYF.

In the case of this clone: Gene names are the mouse ones. The CDR3 end is not reached by the read, which stops 1 residue before it; the germline J gene fills it in. The genes are TRBV13-3 and TRBJ2-4; 10 bases map to TRBD1. The CDR3 is made up of 12 amino acids. V lost 5 bases, J lost 6 bases, and 0 bases stayed unmatched. Germline V gene lookup returns CDR1 NNHDY and CDR2 SYVADS. The part of the CDR3 DNA that was read is TGTGCCAGCAGGGACAGGGGGAACACCTTGTAC. Its protein product is CASRDRGNTLY. The CDR3 in its entirety is CASRDRGNTLYF.

Of note for this clone: Genes here carry mouse names. The observed sequence ends 1 residue before the CDR3 terminus, with the missing tail filled in from the germline J gene. The chain is built from TRBV16 and TRBJ2-1; 8 bases map to TRBD2. Germline V CDR1 and CDR2: SGHSA, FRNQAP. Trimming cost V 6 bases and J 0 bases; bases outside gene matches: 1. The CDR3 is made up of 14 amino acids. The CDR3 sequence is CASRTGVNYAEQFF. The covered CDR3 bases are TGTGCAAGCAGGACTGGGGTTAACTATGCTGAGCAGTTC.

This clone occurred a few times. All gene names here are mouse names. CDR3 loop: CASSLGEQYF. Incomplete CDR3 DNA: TGTGCCAGCTCTCTGGGGGAACAGTAC. The chain links TRBV12-2 to TRBJ2-7; D unclear. The DNA ends 1 residue before the CDR3 does, and the rest of the CDR3 is filled in from the germline J gene. Looked up from germline, CDR1 is SGHLS and CDR2 is HYDKME. CDR3 size: 10 residues. V was trimmed by 1 base and J by 7 bases, leaving 4 bases between them. The variable domain in full, completed from reference TRBV12-2 and TRBJ2-7, reads NSGVVQSPRYIIKGKGERSILKCIPISGHLSVAWYQQTQGQELKFFIQHYDKMERDKGNLPSRFSVQQFDDYHSEMNMSALELEDSAVYFCASSLGEQYFGPGTRLTVL.

With respect to this clone: Gene labels here are mouse ones. The CDR3 end falls 1 residue outside the read, so it is completed with the germline J gene. The chain recombines TRBV31 with TRBJ1-4, with TRBD1 matching over 9 bases. There are 13 residues in the CDR3. Germline V lookup: CDR1 GKSSPN, CDR2 SITVG. Germline trimming cut 5 bases from V and 5 bases from J; bases unmatched to any gene: 3. Partial CDR3 DNA: TGTGCCTGGCCGGGACAGGGAAACGAAAGATTATTT. It is translated as CAWPGQGNERLF. The entire CDR3 protein is CAWPGQGNERLFF.

As to this clone: Mouse gene names apply. The read comes to an end 1 residue before the CDR3 does, leaving the germline J gene to fill in the end. The V call is TRBV13-2, the J call TRBJ2-2; 9 positions match TRBD2. Germline V gene data show CDR1 as NNHNN and CDR2 as SYGAGS (reference sequence). CDR3 size: 15 residues. Trimming removed 7 bases from V and 4 bases from J; junction bases left unmatched: 8. The CDR3 region is CASRGLGGTTGQLYF. The sequenced part of the CDR3 DNA is TGTGCCAGCAGGGGGCTGGGGGGGACCACCGGGCAGCTCTAC.

With respect to this clone: Here the gene names and germline are mouse. The read terminates 1 residue before the CDR3 end, so the remaining end is supplied by the germline J gene. The chain recombines TRBV5 with TRBJ1-3, with D hard to call. Trimming took off 0 bases at V and 0 bases at J, with 6 bases between the two ends. The CDR3 sequence is 15 residues long. Germline V gene lookup returns CDR1 LGHNA and CDR2 YNLKQL (reference sequence). CDR3 DNA, as far as it was read: TGTGCCAGCAGCCAAGATGCCCATTCTGGAAATACGCTCTAT. It specifies CASSQDAHSGNTLY. In full, the CDR3 reads CASSQDAHSGNTLYF.

This clone was seen more than once but under ten times. Gene names and germline match the mouse. The CDR3 end lies 1 residue beyond the end of the read and is filled in from the germline J gene. The rearrangement uses TRBV17 and TRBJ2-3; TRBD2 matches 14 bases. Unmatched junction bases numbered 1, after V lost 5 bases and J lost 3 bases. The CDR3 consists of 15 residues. Germline V gene data show CDR1 as MNHDT and CDR2 as YYDKIL. The CDR3 bases that were read are TGTGCTAGCAGTGGGGACTGGGGGGGCGCAGAAACGCTGTAT. As protein: CASSGDWGGAETLY. The full CDR3 protein reads CASSGDWGGAETLYF.

Concerning this clone itself: Gene names and germline match the mouse. The read gets to within 1 residue of the CDR3 end, and the germline J gene fills in the rest. V usage is TRBV4 and J usage is TRBJ2-5; no clear D. The V gene lost 4 bases and the J gene lost 5 bases, with 13 bases spanning the gap. The CDR3 covers 14 residues. Per the germline V gene, CDR1 is LGHDT and CDR2 is YNNKQL (reference sequence). The sequenced part of the CDR3 DNA is TGTGCCAGCAGCTTGACAAGGGCTGGAGACACCCAGTAC. This codes for CASSLTRAGDTQY. Given in full, the CDR3 is CASSLTRAGDTQYF.

As concerns this clone: Each gene name is a mouse one. The read stops 1 residue short of the end of the CDR3; the missing end is completed from the germline J gene. This chain links TRBV1 with TRBJ1-6; D perhaps matches TRBD1 (5 bases). TRBJ1-6 carries the ORF label, with uncertain function. This CDR3 comprises 16 residues. From germline, CDR1 is NSQYPW and CDR2 LRSPGD (reference sequence). V was cut by 1 base and J by 0 bases, with 7 bases left in between. CDR3 sequence: CTCSAATDSYNSPLYF. The CDR3 DNA, read in part, is TGCACCTGCAGTGCAGCGACAGATTCCTATAATTCGCCCCTCTAC.

On this clone: Genes and germline are mouse. The sequenced fragment ends 1 residue before the CDR3 boundary, so the rest is inferred from the germline J gene. The rearrangement joins TRBV31 to TRBJ1-1; D is unresolved. V was shortened by 0 bases and J by 0 bases, with 11 bases between the two germline ends. This CDR3 is 15 amino acids long. Germline V gene sequence: CDR1 GKSSPN, CDR2 SITVG. CDR3 sequence reads: CAWSLDVFANTEVFF. The CDR3 bases that were read are TGTGCCTGGAGTCTAGATGTGTTTGCAAACACAGAAGTCTTC.

Worth noting for this clone: The listed genes are named as in mouse. Read sequence stops 1 residue before the CDR3 end, and the germline J gene provides the missing end. This chain uses TRBV20 with TRBJ1-1; D gene uncertain. Germline lookup yields CDR1 GFQATS and CDR2 STVNSAI. This CDR3 comprises 12 residues. The DNA read from the CDR3 is TGTGGCCTAGGGAGGAGGAACACAGAAGTCTTC. Its protein is CGLGRRNTEVF. The full CDR3 reads CGLGRRNTEVFF. The full variable domain, in which reference TRBV20 and TRBJ1-1 provide the parts outside the CDR3, is GALVYQYPRRTICKSGTSMRMECQAVGFQATSVAWYRQSPQKTFELIALSTVNSAIKYEQNFTQEKFPISHPNLSFSSMTVLNAYLEDRGLYLCGLGRRNTEVFFGKGTRLTVV.

This clone was seen a single time. The gene names given are mouse names. The CDR3 end falls 1 residue outside the read, so it is completed with the germline J gene. The rearrangement links TRBV31 to TRBJ2-4; 11 bases match TRBD2. The CDR3 is 15 residues long. The V gene end was trimmed by 2 bases and the J gene end by 0 bases; junction bases not matched to a gene: 1. Germline values: CDR1 GKSSPN, CDR2 SITVG. The covered CDR3 bases are TGTGCCTGGAGTACTGGGGGGGCTAGTCAAAACACCTTGTAC. It codes for CAWSTGGASQNTLY. From start to end, the CDR3 is CAWSTGGASQNTLYF.

Points on this clone: Here the gene names and germline are mouse. With the read ending 1 residue before the CDR3 end, the germline J gene is used to fill in that end. The chain carries TRBV23 and TRBJ2-7. The CDR3 spans 10 residues. The germline CDR1 and CDR2 sequences are KGHTA and FQNQQP. CDR3 bases read: TGCTCCAGCACCTCCGGGGAACAGTAC. Translation gives CSSTSGEQY. The CDR3, in full, reads CSSTSGEQYF.

A word on this clone: Each gene name is a mouse one. The CDR3 is cut off 1 residue early in the read; its end comes from the germline J gene. V is TRBV13-1 and J is TRBJ2-7; TRBD1 matches at 7 bases. This CDR3 has 13 residues. The V and J ends lost 4 bases and 3 bases, in that order; junction bases with no gene match: 4. The V gene's germline CDR1 is NSHNY and CDR2 SYGAGN. The CDR3 protein is CASSPGQSYEQYF. The DNA read from the CDR3 is TGTGCCAGCAGTCCGGGACAGAGCTATGAACAGTAC.

A remark on this clone: Gene names are the mouse ones. The DNA ends 1 residue before the CDR3 does, and the rest of the CDR3 is filled in from the germline J gene. J is TRBJ2-4 and V is TRBV31, with a possible D match to TRBD1 (6 bases). CDR3 length: 13 residues. The germline V gene has CDR1 GKSSPN and CDR2 SITVG. The germline V and J ends were trimmed by 0 bases and 5 bases, with 9 bases remaining between them. CDR3 residues: CAWSLARGNTLYF. The sequenced part of the CDR3 DNA is TGTGCCTGGAGTCTCGCCAGGGGAAACACCTTGTAC.

As for this clone: Mouse gene names and germline throughout. The read is 1 residue too short to cover the CDR3 end, so that end is filled in from the germline J gene. The chain couples TRBV19 to TRBJ2-3, with 7 nucleotides matching TRBD1. Germline V lookup: CDR1 FNHDT, CDR2 SITEND (reference sequence). The CDR3 sequence is 15 residues long. V shed 2 bases and J 0 bases; nucleotides not matched to a gene: 3. The CDR3 DNA, read in part, is TGTGCCAGCAGTATGGGACAGTCTAGTGCAGAAACGCTGTAT. Amino acid sequence: CASSMGQSSAETLY. In full, the CDR3 reads CASSMGQSSAETLYF. The variable domain in full, with the rest retrieved from reference TRBV19 and TRBJ2-3, is GGIITQTPKFLIGQEGQKLTLKCQQNFNHDTMYWYRQDSGKGLRLIYYSITENDLQKGDLSEGYDASREKKSSFSLTVTSAQKNEMAVFLCASSMGQSSAETLYFGSGTRLTVL.

Regarding this clone: Gene names are the mouse ones. The read comes to an end 1 residue before the CDR3 does, leaving the germline J gene to fill in the end. The chain has TRBV3 and TRBJ2-5; perhaps TRBD1 as D (6 bases). The germline V and J ends were trimmed by 5 bases and 2 bases, with 11 bases remaining between them. The CDR3 has 14 residues. Germline V lookup: CDR1 SNHLY, CDR2 FYNGKV (reference sequence). CDR3 protein: CASSQGGFQDTQYF. The covered CDR3 bases are TGTGCCAGCAGCCAAGGGGGATTCCAAGACACCCAGTAC. Using reference TRBV3 and TRBJ2-5 for the parts outside the CDR3, the full variable domain is GPKVLQIPSHQIIDMGQMVTLNCDPVSNHLYFYWYKQILGQQMEFLVNFYNGKVMEKSKLFKDQFSVERPDGSYFTLKIQPTALEDSAVYFCASSQGGFQDTQYFGPGTRLLVL.

This clone has only a few counts. Gene labels here are mouse ones. The read terminates 1 residue ahead of where the CDR3 ends, so the germline J gene completes it. This chain connects TRBV29 to TRBJ2-1, with 9 bases lining up with TRBD2. Losses at the gene ends were 4 bases for V and 4 bases for J; bases not matched to a gene: 5. This CDR3 has 15 amino acids. Germline values: CDR1 MSHET, CDR2 SYDVDS. The covered CDR3 bases are TGTGCTAGCAGTTCCGGGACTGGGTCGTATGCTGAGCAGTTC. It translates to CASSSGTGSYAEQF. The whole CDR3 protein reads CASSSGTGSYAEQFF. Looking up the rest from reference TRBV29 and TRBJ2-1 gives the full variable domain: DMKVTQMPRYLIKRMGENVLLECGQDMSHETMYWYRQDPGLGLQLIYISYDVDSNSEGDIPKGYRVSRKKREHFSLILDSAKTNQTSVYFCASSSGTGSYAEQFFGPGTRLTVL.

Concerning this clone itself: Gene and germline names: mouse. The CDR3 end is not reached by the read, which stops 1 residue before it; the germline J gene fills it in. This chain uses TRBV20 with TRBJ1-1; D may be TRBD1 (6 bases). Trimming cost V 1 base and J 3 bases, with 12 bases left between them. The CDR3 runs to 14 residues. Germline V gene data show CDR1 as GFQATS and CDR2 as STVNSAI. The CDR3 spells CGARAQGGDTEVFF. CDR3 DNA (partial): TGTGGTGCTAGGGCACAGGGTGGAGACACAGAAGTCTTC.

This clone appeared a few times. Gene names are mouse gene names. Coverage ceases 1 residue before the CDR3 finishes, and the germline J gene fills in the end. The chain combines TRBV13-2 with TRBJ2-7; 10 nucleotides align to TRBD1. CDR3 length: 14 residues. Germline values: CDR1 NNHNN, CDR2 SYGAGS (reference sequence). V lost 3 bases, J lost 6 bases, and 6 bases stayed unmatched. This CDR3 reads CASGGPGTGVEQYF. Incomplete CDR3 DNA: TGTGCCAGCGGTGGCCCCGGGACAGGGGTTGAACAGTAC.

Of note for this clone: Genes and germline come from the mouse. Partial CDR3 DNA: TGTGCCAGCAGCAGGGGAGCCAACGAAAGATTATTT. It translates to CASSRGANERLF. The complete CDR3 protein is CASSRGANERLFF. V is TRBV4 and J is TRBJ1-4; D may be TRBD1 (5 bases). Read sequence stops 1 residue before the CDR3 end, and the germline J gene provides the missing end. Germline CDR1 reads LGHDT; CDR2 reads YNNKQL (reference sequence). The CDR3 is 13 residues long. V lost 5 bases and J 3 bases, leaving 7 bases between the germline ends.

Of note for this clone: The gene names given are mouse names. From the germline J gene comes the end of the CDR3, since the read stops 1 residue before it. The chain combines TRBV3 with TRBJ1-3; the D gene is possibly TRBD1 (5 bases). Germline assignment: CDR1 SNHLY and CDR2 FYNGKV (reference sequence). The V and J ends lost 4 bases and 0 bases respectively, with 10 bases between them. The CDR3 is made up of 15 amino acids. The covered CDR3 bases are TGTGCCAGCAGCTACGGGGGTTCTTCTGGAAATACGCTCTAT. Its protein product is CASSYGGSSGNTLY. The CDR3 in its entirety is CASSYGGSSGNTLYF.

On this clone: Mouse germline and gene names are used. The read finishes 1 residue shy of the CDR3 end, and the germline J gene is used to complete it. The genes are TRBV15 and TRBJ2-4; D is unclear. The CDR3 has 12 amino acids. V was shortened by 6 bases and J by 6 bases, with 10 bases between the two germline ends. Germline-derived CDR1 and CDR2 are SGHND and FRSKSL. The covered CDR3 bases are TGTGCCAGCAGCCCCGGGATGAACACCTTGTAC. It specifies CASSPGMNTLY. Given in full, the CDR3 is CASSPGMNTLYF.

In regard to this clone: Gene names are mouse gene names. The missing CDR3 end, 1 residue past where the read stops, is filled in from the germline J gene. V usage is TRBV4 and J usage is TRBJ2-1; TRBD2 aligns across 8 bases. The CDR3 has 15 amino acids. The V gene end was trimmed by 5 bases and the J gene end by 0 bases; junction bases not matched to a gene: 3. The germline CDR1 and CDR2 sequences are LGHDT and YNNKQL (reference sequence). The CDR3: CASSADWVNYAEQFF. Partial CDR3 DNA: TGTGCCAGCAGCGCGGACTGGGTTAACTATGCTGAGCAGTTC.

As for this clone: The gene symbols are mouse symbols. The sequenced fragment ends 1 residue before the CDR3 boundary, so the rest is inferred from the germline J gene. The chain recombines TRBV13-1 with TRBJ1-1; 7 nucleotides agree with TRBD1. Trimming at V came to 3 bases and at J to 4 bases, leaving 6 bases not matched to a gene. This CDR3 has 14 residues. Germline-derived CDR1 and CDR2 are NSHNY and SYGAGN. The sequenced CDR3 bases are TGTGCCAGCAGTGGGGGACAGAGGGGCACAGAAGTCTTC. It translates to CASSGGQRGTEVF. The entire CDR3 protein is CASSGGQRGTEVFF.

With respect to this clone: The germline and genes are mouse ones. The read comes to an end 1 residue before the CDR3 does, leaving the germline J gene to fill in the end. V gene TRBV31 combines with J gene TRBJ1-3, with D unresolved. Per the germline V gene, CDR1 is GKSSPN and CDR2 is SITVG. This CDR3 spans 13 amino acids. V shed 1 base and J shed 1 base, with 5 bases lying between them. The CDR3 sequence is CAWSRQSGNTLYF. The part of the CDR3 DNA that was read is TGTGCCTGGAGTCGACAATCTGGAAATACGCTCTAT.

Comments on this clone: Genes and germline are mouse. Read coverage stops 1 residue before the CDR3 terminus; the germline J gene supplies the remainder. The genes are TRBV15 and TRBJ1-4; perhaps TRBD1 as D (5 bases). The germline V gene has CDR1 SGHND and CDR2 FRSKSL. The CDR3 sequence is 15 residues long. Trimming removed 1 base from V and 7 bases from J, with 13 bases in between. CDR3 DNA, as far as it was read: TGTGCCAGCAGTTTAGGTGGCAGGGAGGGCGAAAGATTATTT. This encodes CASSLGGREGERLF. The full CDR3 reads CASSLGGREGERLFF.